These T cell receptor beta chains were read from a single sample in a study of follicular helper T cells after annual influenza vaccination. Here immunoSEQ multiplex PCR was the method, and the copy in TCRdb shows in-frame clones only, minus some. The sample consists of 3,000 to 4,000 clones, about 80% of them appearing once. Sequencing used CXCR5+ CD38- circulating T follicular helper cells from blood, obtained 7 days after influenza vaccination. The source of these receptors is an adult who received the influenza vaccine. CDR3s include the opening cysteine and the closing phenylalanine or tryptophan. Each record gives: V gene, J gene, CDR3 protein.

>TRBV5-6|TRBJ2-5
CASSLVGETQYF
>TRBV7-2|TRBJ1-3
CASSPKAGNTIYF
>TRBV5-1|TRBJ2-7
CASRVSDSRPEQYF
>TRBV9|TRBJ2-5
CASSVATGALQETQYF
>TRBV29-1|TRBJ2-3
CSVGRATDTQYF
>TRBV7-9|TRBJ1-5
CASSTLNSNQPQHF
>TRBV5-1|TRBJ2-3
CASSLYGGPSTDTQYF
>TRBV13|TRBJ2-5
CASSLGGQETQYF
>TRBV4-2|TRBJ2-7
CASSQETGTGGSEQYF
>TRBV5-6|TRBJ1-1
CASSSGQGYWNTEAFF
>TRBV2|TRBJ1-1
CAILGGGLTEAFF
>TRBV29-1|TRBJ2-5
CSVGNRRETQYF